This TCR beta chain was recorded in a study of vaccination effects on CD4 cells after COVID-19. V lost 6 bases, J lost 6 bases, and 8 bases lay in between. Germline CDR1 is DFQATT and CDR2 is SNEGSKA (reference sequence). The CDR3 runs to 10 residues. Ahead of sequencing, the ViraFEST assay grew antigen-specific CD4+ T cells using viral peptide pools. Isolating CD4+ T cells followed 9 to 10 days of culture. Nucleocapsid antibodies stayed negative before and after vaccination, showing no earlier SARS-CoV-2 infection. Researchers reported culturing 2 million or so PBMC in each well, adding about 9.5 IU/ml IL-2 and 10 ug/ml peptides. Replacing half the medium with IL-2 medium was done on days 3 and 7. Remarks on this clone: The antigen is not known.

Produced via immunoSEQ multiplex PCR; TCRdb's table is partial and in-frame only. The sample consists of 35,000 to 45,000 clones, around three quarters of them appearing once. Study conclusions and caveats: Marked clonal contraction was seen in infection- and vaccine-induced clones late after vaccination. In healthy vaccinees, only 1 of 255 vaccine-induced clones cross-reacted with common cold coronaviruses.

The sequence derives from a human donor who received a COVID-19 vaccine. The rearrangement links TRBV20-1 to TRBJ1-2; D gene ambiguous. This sample comprised CD4+ T cells from PBMCs cultured with SARS-CoV-2 spike peptides, obtained before COVID-19 vaccination. CDR3 coding DNA: TGCAGTGCCCCCATGGATGGCTACACCTTC. Translation gives CSAPMDGYTF.